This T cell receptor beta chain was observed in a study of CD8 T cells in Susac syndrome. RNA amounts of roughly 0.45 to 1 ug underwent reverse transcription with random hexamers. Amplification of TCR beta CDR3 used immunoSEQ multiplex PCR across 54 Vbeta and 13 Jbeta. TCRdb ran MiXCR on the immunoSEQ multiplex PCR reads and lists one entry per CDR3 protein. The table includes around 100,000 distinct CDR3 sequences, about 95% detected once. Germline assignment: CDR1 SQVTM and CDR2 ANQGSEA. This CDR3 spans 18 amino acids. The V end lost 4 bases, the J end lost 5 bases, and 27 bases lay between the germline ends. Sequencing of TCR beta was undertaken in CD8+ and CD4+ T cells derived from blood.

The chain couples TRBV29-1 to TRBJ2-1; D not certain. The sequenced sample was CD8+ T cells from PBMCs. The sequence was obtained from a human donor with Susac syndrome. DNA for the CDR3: TGCAGCGTTGTCCTCCGAGGCCAGGCCGAGTATTTAAACAATGAGCAGTTCTTC. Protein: CSVVLRGQAEYLNNEQFF.